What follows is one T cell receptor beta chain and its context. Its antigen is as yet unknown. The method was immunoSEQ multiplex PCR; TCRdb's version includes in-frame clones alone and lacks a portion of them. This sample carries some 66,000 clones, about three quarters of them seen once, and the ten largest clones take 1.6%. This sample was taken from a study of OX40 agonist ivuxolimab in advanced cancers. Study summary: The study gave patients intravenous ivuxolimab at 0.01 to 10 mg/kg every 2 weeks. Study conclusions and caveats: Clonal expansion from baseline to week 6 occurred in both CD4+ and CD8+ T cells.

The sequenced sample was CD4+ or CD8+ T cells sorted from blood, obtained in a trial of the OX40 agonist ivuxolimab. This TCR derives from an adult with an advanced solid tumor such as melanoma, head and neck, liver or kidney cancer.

CDR3 DNA: TGCGCCAGCAGCCCGGACAGGGTGAACACTGAAGCTTTCTTT. It translates to CASSPDRVNTEAFF. V is TRBV10-2 and J is TRBJ1-1, with 8 nucleotides matching TRBD1. V lost 6 bases and J lost 0; bases outside the gene matches: 3. The CDR3 contains 14 residues. Germline V lookup: CDR1 WSHSY, CDR2 SAAADI.